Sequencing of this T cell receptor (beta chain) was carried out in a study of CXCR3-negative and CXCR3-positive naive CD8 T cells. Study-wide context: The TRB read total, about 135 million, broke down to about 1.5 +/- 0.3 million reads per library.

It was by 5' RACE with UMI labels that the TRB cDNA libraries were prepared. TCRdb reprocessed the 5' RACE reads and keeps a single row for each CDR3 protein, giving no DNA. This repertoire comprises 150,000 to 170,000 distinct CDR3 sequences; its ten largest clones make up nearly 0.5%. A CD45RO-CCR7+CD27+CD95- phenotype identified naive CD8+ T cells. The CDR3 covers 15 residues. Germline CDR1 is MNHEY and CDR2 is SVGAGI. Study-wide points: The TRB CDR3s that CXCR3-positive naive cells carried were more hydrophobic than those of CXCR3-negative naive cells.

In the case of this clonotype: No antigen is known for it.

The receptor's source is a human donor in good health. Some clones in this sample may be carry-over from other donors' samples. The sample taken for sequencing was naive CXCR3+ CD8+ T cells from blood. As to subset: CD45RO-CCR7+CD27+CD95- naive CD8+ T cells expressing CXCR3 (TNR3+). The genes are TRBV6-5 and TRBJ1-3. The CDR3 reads CASSYSQTSGNTIYF.